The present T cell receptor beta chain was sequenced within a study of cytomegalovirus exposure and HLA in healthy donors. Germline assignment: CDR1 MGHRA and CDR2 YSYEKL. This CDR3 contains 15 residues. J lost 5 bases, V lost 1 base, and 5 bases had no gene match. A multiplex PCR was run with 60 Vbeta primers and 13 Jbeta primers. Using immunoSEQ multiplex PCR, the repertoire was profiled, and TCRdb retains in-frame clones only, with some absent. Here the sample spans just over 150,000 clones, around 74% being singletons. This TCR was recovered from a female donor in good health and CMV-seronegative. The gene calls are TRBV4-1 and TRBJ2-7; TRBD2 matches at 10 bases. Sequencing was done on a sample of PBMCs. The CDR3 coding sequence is TGCGCCAGCAGCCAAGGGCTAGCGGGAGTAAACGAGCAGTACTTC. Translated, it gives CASSQGLAGVNEQYF.